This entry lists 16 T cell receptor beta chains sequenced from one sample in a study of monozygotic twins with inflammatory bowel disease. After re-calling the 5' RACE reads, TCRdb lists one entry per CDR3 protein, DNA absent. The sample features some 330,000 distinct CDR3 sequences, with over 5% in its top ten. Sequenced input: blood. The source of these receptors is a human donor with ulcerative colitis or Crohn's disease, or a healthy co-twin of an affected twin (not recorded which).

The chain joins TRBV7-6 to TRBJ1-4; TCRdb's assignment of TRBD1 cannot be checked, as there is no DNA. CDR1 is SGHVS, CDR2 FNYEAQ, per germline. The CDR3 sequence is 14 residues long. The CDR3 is CASSLGGDREKLFF.

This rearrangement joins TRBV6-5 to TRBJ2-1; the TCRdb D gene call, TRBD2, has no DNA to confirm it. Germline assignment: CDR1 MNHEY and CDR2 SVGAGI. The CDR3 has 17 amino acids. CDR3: CASSHRRLAGAYNEQFF.

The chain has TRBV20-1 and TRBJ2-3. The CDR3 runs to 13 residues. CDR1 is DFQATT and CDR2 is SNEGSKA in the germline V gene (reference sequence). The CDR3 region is CSARLGITDTQYF.

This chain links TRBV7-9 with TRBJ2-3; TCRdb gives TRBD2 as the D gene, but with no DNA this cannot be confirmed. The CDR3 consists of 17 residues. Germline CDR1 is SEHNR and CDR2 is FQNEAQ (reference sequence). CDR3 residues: CASSLLAGGPVADTQYF.

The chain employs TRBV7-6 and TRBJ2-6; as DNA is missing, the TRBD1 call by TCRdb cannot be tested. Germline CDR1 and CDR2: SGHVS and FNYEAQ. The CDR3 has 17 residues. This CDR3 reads CASSAKAGHSGANVLTF.

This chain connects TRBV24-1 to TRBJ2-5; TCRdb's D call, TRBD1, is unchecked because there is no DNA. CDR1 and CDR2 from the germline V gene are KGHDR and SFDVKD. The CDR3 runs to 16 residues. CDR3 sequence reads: CATSDPSDRAKETQYF.

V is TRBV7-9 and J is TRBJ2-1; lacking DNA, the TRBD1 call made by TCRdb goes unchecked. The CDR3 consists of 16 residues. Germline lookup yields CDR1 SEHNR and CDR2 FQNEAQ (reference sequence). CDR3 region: CASSSHRGDSLNEQFF.

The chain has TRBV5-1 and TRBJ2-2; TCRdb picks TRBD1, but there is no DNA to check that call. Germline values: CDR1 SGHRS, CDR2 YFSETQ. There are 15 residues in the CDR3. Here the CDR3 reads CASSLSGDLTGELFF.

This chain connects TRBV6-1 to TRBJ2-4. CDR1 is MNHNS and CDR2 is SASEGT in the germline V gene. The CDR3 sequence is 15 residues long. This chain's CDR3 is CASSGAGAAKNIQYF.

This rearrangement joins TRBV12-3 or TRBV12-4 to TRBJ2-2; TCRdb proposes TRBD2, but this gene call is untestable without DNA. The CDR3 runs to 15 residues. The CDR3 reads CASSDAGGLTGELFF.

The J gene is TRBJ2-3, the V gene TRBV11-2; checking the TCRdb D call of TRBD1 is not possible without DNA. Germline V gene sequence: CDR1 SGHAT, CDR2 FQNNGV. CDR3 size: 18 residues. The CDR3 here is CASSLVRRDRGRLGTQYF.

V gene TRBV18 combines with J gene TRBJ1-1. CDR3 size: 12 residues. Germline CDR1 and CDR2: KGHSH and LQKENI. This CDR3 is CASSPPVYEAFF.

CDR3 amino acids: CASSQEKQGSFHEQYF. The chain employs TRBV4-1 and TRBJ2-7; TCRdb indicates TRBD1, and absent DNA this call remains unverified. CDR1 is MGHRA, CDR2 YSYEKL, per germline. The CDR3 covers 16 residues.

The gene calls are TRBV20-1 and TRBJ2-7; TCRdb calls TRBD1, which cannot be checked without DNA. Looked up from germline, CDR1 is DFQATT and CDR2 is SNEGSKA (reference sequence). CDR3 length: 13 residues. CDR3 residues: CSARAGDFYEQYF.

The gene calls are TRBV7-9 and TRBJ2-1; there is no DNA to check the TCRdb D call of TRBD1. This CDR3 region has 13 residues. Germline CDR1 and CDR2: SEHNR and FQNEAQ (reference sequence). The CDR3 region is CASSSSGGGEQFF.

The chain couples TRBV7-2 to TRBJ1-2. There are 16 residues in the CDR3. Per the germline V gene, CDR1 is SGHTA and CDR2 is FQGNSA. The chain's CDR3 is CASSLAPNMGGYGYTF. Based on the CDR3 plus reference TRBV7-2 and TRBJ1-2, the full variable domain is GAGVSQSPSNKVTEKGKDVELRCDPISGHTALYWYRQSLGQGLEFLIYFQGNSAPDKSGLPSDRFSAERTGGSVSTLTIQRTQQEDSAVYLCASSLAPNMGGYGYTFGSGTRLTVV.